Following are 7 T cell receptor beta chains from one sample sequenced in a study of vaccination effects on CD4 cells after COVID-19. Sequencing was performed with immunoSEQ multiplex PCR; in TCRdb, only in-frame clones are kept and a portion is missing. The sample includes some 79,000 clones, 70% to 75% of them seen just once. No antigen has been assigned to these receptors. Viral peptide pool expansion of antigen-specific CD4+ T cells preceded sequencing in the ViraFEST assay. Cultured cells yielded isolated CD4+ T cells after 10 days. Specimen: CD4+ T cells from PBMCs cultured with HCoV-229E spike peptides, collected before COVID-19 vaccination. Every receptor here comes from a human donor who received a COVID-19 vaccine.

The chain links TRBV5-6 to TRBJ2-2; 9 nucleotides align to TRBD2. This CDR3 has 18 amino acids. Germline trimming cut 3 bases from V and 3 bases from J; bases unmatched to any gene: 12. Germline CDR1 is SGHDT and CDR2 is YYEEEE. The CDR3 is CASSYTRGKRGDTGELFF. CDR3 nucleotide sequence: TGTGCCAGCAGCTATACTCGGGGGAAGCGGGGGGACACCGGGGAGCTGTTTTTT. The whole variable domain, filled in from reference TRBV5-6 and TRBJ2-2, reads DAGVTQSPTHLIKTRGQQVTLRCSPKSGHDTVSWYQQALGQGPQFIFQYYEEEERQRGNFPDRFSGHQFPNYSSELNVNALLLGDSALYLCASSYTRGKRGDTGELFFGEGSRLTVL.

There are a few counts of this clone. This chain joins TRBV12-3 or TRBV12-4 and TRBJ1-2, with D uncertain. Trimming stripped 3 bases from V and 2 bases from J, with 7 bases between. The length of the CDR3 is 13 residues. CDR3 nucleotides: TGTGCCAGCAGTTTTATCGGAAACTATGGCTACACCTTC. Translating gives CASSFIGNYGYTF.

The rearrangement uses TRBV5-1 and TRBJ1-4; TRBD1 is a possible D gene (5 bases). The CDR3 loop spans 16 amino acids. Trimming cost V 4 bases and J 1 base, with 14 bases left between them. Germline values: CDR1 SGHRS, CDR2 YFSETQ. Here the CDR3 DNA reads TGCGCCAGCAGCGTGGGGGTTGCAGGAACTAATGAAAAACTGTTTTTT. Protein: CASSVGVAGTNEKLFF.

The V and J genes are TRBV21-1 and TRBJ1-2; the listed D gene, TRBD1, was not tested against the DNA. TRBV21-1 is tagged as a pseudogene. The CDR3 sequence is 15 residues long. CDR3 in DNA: TGTGCCAGCAGCAAATCTAGGGGACAGTGCTATGGCTACACCTTC. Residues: CASSKSRGQCYGYTF.

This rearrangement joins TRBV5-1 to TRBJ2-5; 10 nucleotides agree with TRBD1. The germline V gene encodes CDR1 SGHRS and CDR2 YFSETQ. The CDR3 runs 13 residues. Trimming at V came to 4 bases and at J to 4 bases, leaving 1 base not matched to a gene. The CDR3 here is CASSRDRGETQYF. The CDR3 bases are TGCGCCAGCAGCCGGGACAGGGGAGAGACCCAGTACTTC.

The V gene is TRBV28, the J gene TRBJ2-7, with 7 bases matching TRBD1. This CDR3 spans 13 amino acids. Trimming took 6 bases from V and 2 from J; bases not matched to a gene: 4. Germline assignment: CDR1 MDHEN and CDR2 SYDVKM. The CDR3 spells CASRDQGAYEQYV. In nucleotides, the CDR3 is TGTGCCAGCAGAGATCAGGGGGCCTACGAGCAGTACGTC.

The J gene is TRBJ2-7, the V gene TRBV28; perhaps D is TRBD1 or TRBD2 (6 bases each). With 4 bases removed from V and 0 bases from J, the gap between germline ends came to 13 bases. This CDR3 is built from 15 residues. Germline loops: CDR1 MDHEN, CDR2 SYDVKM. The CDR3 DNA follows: TGTGCCAGCAGTTACCGAGGGGGGCCCTCCTACGAGCAGTACGTC. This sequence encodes CASSYRGGPSYEQYV.